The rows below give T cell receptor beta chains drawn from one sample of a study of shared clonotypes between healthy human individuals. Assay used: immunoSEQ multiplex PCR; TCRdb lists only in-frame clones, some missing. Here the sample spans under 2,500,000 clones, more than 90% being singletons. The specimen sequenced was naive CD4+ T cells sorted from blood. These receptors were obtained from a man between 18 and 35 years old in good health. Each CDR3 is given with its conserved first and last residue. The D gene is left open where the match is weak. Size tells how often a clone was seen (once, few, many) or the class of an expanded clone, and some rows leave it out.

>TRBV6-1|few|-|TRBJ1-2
TGTGCCAGCAGTGAAGCGCTTCAGGGCCCCACTGGCTACACCTTC
CASSEALQGPTGYTF
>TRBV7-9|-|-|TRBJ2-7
TGTGCCAGCAGCTTACAAGGGACTTACGAGCAGTACTTC
CASSLQGTYEQYF
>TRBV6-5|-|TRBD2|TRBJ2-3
TGTGCCAGCAGTTACTCCGGACTAGCGGGGGTAGATACGCAGTATTTT
CASSYSGLAGVDTQYF
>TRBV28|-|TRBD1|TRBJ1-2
TGTGCCAGCAGTCCCCCAGGGGGCAATGGCTACACCTTC
CASSPPGGNGYTF
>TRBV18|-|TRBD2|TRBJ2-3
TGTGCCAGCCTTAGCGGGGCGACAGATACGCAGTATTTT
CASLSGATDTQYF
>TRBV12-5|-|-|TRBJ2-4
TGTGCTAGTGGTTTGGTACCCAAGGATCTAGCCAAAAACATTCAGTACTTC
CASGLVPKDLAKNIQYF
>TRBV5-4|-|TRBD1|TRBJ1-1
TGTGCCAGCAGCTTGACAGGGGGCGGCACTGAAGCTTTCTTT
CASSLTGGGTEAFF
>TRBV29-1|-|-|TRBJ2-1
TGCAGCGTTGGCCCCCGGGACTTGAGCTCCTACAATGAGCAGTTCTTC
CSVGPRDLSSYNEQFF
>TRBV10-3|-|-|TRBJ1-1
TGTGCCATCAGTGAAGGGAGCGGGGGTCGGGCTTTCTTT
CAISEGSGGRAFF
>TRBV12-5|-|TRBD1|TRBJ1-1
TGTGCTAGTGGTTTGTCACATAAAATGGGGGACAGGGGTTATGACACTGAAGCTTTCTTT
CASGLSHKMGDRGYDTEAFF
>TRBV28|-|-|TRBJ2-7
TGTGCCAGCAGTGATGGGTACGAGCAGTACTTC
CASSDGYEQYF
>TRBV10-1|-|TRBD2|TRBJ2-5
TGCGTTGGGAAAGAACTAGCGGATAACCAAGAGACCCAGTACTTC
CVGKELADNQETQYF
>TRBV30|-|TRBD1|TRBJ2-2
TGTGCCTGGAGTCATTTCCGGACAGGGAAGCCCGGGGAGCTGTTTTTT
CAWSHFRTGKPGELFF
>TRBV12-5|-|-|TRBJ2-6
TGTGCTAGTGGAACCCAGACGGACGTCGTCTCTGGGGCCAACGTCCTGACTTTC
CASGTQTDVVSGANVLTF
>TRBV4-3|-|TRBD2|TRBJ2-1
TGCGCCAGCAGCCAAGCCTTACTGGGACTAGCGGCGCAGTTCTTC
CASSQALLGLAAQFF
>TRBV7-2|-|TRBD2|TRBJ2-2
TGTGCCAGCAGCTCCCTGGGGGGGTCCGGGGAGCTGTTTTTT
CASSSLGGSGELFF
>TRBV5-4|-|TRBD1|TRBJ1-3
TGTGCCAGCAGCGGGACAGGGGTTGGAAACACCATATATTTT
CASSGTGVGNTIYF
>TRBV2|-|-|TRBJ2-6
TGTGCCAGCAGTCGGACGGGGGAGCGTGGGGCCAACGTCCTGACTTTC
CASSRTGERGANVLTF
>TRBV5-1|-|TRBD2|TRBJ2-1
TGCGCCAGCAGCCCGGTGGAGGGAGGGTCATACAATGAGCAGTTCTTC
CASSPVEGGSYNEQFF
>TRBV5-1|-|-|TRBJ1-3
TGCGCCAGCAGCTTGGGGGGTTTGGGAAACACCATATATTTT
CASSLGGLGNTIYF
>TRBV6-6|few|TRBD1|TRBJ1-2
TGTGCCAGCGCGCTCACAGGGGGCGCCGACTATGGCTACACCTTC
CASALTGGADYGYTF
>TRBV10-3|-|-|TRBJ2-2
TGTGCCATCAGTGAGTCTCTGGGGGCGAACACCGGGGAGCTGTTTTTT
CAISESLGANTGELFF
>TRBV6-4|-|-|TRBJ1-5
TGTGCCAGCAGTGTCCGGACAGACGAGTTCAATCAGCCCCAGCATTTT
CASSVRTDEFNQPQHF
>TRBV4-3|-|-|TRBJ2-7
TGCGCCAGCAGCCGGGACGTTACCTACGAGCAGTACTTC
CASSRDVTYEQYF
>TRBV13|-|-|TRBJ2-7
TGTGCCAGCAGCTCCTCCCGGGACGGATCCTACGAGCAGTACTTC
CASSSSRDGSYEQYF
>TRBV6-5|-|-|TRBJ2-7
TGTGCCAGCAGTTACTCGGCAGGCTCCTACGAGCAGTACTTC
CASSYSAGSYEQYF
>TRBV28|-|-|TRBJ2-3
TGTGCCAGCAGCCCGCTGTCCACGTCAGATACGCAGTATTTT
CASSPLSTSDTQYF
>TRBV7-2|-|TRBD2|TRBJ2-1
TGTGCCAGCAGCTTTAGCGGGAGGGCGTGGAATGAGCAGTTCTTC
CASSFSGRAWNEQFF